This TCR beta chain was identified during a study of long-term antiretroviral therapy in people with HIV (dated by TCRdb to 2022 to 2024). Turning to the overall study: The earliest samples were collected approximately a decade before the 2015 WHO recommendation for immediate ART, a period when ART was typically delayed until CD4 counts fell. This retrospective serial study examined whether starting ART and sustained HIV suppression were associated with changes in the composition and diversity of the TRB repertoire in peripheral blood. A total of roughly 200 cryopreserved PBMC samples came from approximately 30 adults with confirmed HIV infection and were collected serially over a mean of roughly 6 years (range 1-12). About 40% of the roughly 30 participants with HIV were female. No cross-contamination during QIAcube processing was seen in test extractions of a monoclonal T-cell line run alongside approximately 36 polyclonal samples. What the authors observed across the whole study: Expanded TRB clones identified before ART initiation dominated the repertoire across all time points, though the dominance fluctuated and decreased in many PLHIV after ART. No data were available on ART adherence, viral resistance or therapy changes, limiting inferences about post-ART repertoire changes. Samples dated from about 2003 to 2018, and the ART regimens used may be less effective than current ones. A significant increase in TRB diversity was found to be associated with ART initiation, although TRB diversity was observed to remain significantly below that of transplant donor controls even after long-term ART. Owing to limited PBMC availability, only the TCR beta chain was sequenced, without alpha chain pairing. Unsorted PBMC were profiled instead of sorted CD4+ and CD8+ T cells because pre-ART samples had limited cell numbers. HIV repertoires had narrower CDR3 length ranges than controls, and the network structure suggested an antigen-experienced repertoire that shifted only slightly toward naive after ART.

The immunoSEQ hsTCRB v3.0 assay was used at survey level resolution for TRB variable region sequencing. The targeted TRB sequencing depth was roughly 40,000-50,000 T-cell genomes per sample. TRB libraries were pooled and sequenced on an Illumina MiSeq using a v3 150-cycle kit. On the authors' methods: Repertoire analysis ran in R within a reproducible Nextflow workflow covering QC, data transformation and analysis. LymphoSeq2, an R package for AIRR-Seq data exploration, was used to implement custom analyses. A handful of samples that yielded fewer than 5000 total TRB sequences were excluded, so that about 200 HIV repertoires were analyzed. Among the roughly 200 retained HIV repertoires, 55 to 60 were collected before ART initiation and 120 to 130 after ART initiation. Repertoires were downsampled to 5000 TRB nucleotide sequences, and summary statistics were averaged over 100 downsampling iterations. Only TRB sequences with CDR3 regions of at least seven amino acids were retained for analysis. Diversity was assessed using a clonality score derived from Shannon entropy and using the Gini coefficient. In the repertoire networks, any two of the top 5000 CDR3 amino acid sequences were connected whenever the two sequences differed by an edit distance of one. For TRB CDR3 amino acid sequences, antigen specificity groups and MHC restriction were predicted with GLIPH2. To flag known CMV, EBV, HIV or tissue antigen associations, CDR3 amino acid sequences were matched against VDJdb and McPAS-TCR. Pre-ART, post-ART and control groups were compared with Wilcoxon signed-rank tests and Holm-Bonferroni correction. TCRdb re-hosts the immuneACCESS table, in-frame sequences only. Its copies lack some clones; in the studies checked, an unresolved V gene accounts for under half of them, and the cause for the rest is not known. V, J and clone size are taken as reported in that table, and D and trimming were inferred from the DNA itself. This sample gives some 15,000 clones in total; about 86% of them show up just once. Clones ranked in the top ten supply roughly 8.8% of the sample.

A note on this clone: Its recognized antigen is unknown. One base away there is no much larger clone; base qualities are not given.

V drops 5 bases and J drops 4 bases, leaving 11 bases in between. The CDR3 contains 13 residues, cysteine and phenylalanine counted. Kept here is only the CDR3 DNA, which spans 39 bases and is read in frame from base 1. The germline V gene (reference sequence) gives CDR1 as SEHNR and CDR2 as FQNEAQ. To be included, a participant needed at least one PBMC sample from before ART initiation plus at least two post-ART samples. Treatment was received in the United States of America by all participants with HIV. Before DNA extraction, cryopreserved samples of roughly 1-10 million PBMC were thawed and washed. At the time of the earliest PBMC sample, participants with HIV were aged between roughly 23 and 60 years. PBMC samples were contributed by each participant from 1-4 timepoints before ART initiation and 2-8 timepoints after ART initiation, with a median of 7 samples. Serial HIV viral load, CD4+ T-cell count, ART history and demographic data were obtained for every participant. Genomic DNA was extracted from unsorted PBMC with a Qiagen kit on a QIAcube, with processing performed in batches of 12 samples.

This chain is built from TRBV7-9 and TRBJ1-2, with no reliable assignment of the D segment. The sequenced sample was unsorted PBMCs, obtained 0.1 years after starting antiretroviral therapy. This clonotype was obtained from a young man with HIV. The CDR3 protein is CASSPPDGYGYTF. The bases are TGTGCCAGCAGCCCCCCGGACGGCTATGGCTACACCTTC.